This T cell receptor (beta chain) was recorded in a study of blood T cell repertoires in COVID-19. Turning to the study itself: There were acute and convalescent COVID-19 samples, and they came from the United States, Italy and Spain.

V was clipped by 4 bases and J by 6 bases; unmatched bases: 8. The germline V gene has CDR1 DFQATT and CDR2 SNEGSKA (reference sequence). The CDR3 is made up of 14 amino acids. TCRdb's copy holds only in-frame clones and misses some; the assay was immunoSEQ multiplex PCR. The sample carries some 120,000 clones, roughly nine tenths recorded once. The chain couples TRBV20-1 to TRBJ2-1, with 8 nucleotides matching TRBD2. Sequenced sample: peripheral blood. This clonotype was sampled from a man between 65 and 85 years old with active or convalescent COVID-19. In DNA, the CDR3 is TGCAGTGCTAATGAGATAGCGGGACTCAATGAGCAGTTCTTC. As protein: CSANEIAGLNEQFF.